The 24 T cell receptor beta chains in this list originate from one sample, sequenced in a study of T cells in Graves' hyperthyroidism and ophthalmopathy. RNA transcripts were the template for amplifying TCR beta CDR3 regions. First-round RT-PCR with HTBI primers amplified the TCR CDR3 region. TCRdb redid the calling of the multiplex PCR reads with MiXCR, one entry per CDR3 protein. The sample yields about 130,000 distinct CDR3 sequences, around 21% seen once. The specimen sequenced was blood. Source of these receptors: a woman between 50 and 59 years old with Graves' hyperthyroidism that later progressed to Graves' ophthalmopathy.

With regard to this clonotype: A much larger clone differs by one base, so this may be a read error. The V call is TRBV11-3, the J call TRBJ2-7, with a weak D call TRBD1 (6 bases). The tail of the sequence fits TRBJ2-1 better, so the J call may be wrong. This CDR3 has 13 residues. Germline V gene sequence: CDR1 SGHNT, CDR2 YENEEA. The CDR3 reads CASRGAFTYEQFF. The CDR3 coding sequence is TGTGCCAGCAGGGGGGCCTTTACCTACGAGCAGTTCTTC.

This clonotype was counted many times. The chain uses TRBV11-3 and TRBJ2-2; no reliable D call. The CDR3 extends over 13 amino acids. Germline-derived CDR1 and CDR2 are SGHNT and YENEEA. V gave up 5 bases and J gave up 5 bases, with 9 bases separating them. The CDR3 coding sequence is TGTGCCAGCAGCCCGAGCCTGACCGGGGAGCTGTTTTTT. Protein product: CASSPSLTGELFF.

This chain connects TRBV10-3 to TRBJ1-6; unclear D gene. The CDR3 is 12 amino acids. Germline CDR1 ENHRY, CDR2 SYGVKD. V lost 6 bases, J lost 3 bases, and 3 bases lay in between. As DNA, the CDR3 is TGTGCCATCAGCGACTATAATTCACCCCTCCACTTT. It specifies CAISDYNSPLHF.

This clonotype was observed a handful of times. V gene TRBV28 combines with J gene TRBJ2-7, with 8 nucleotides matching TRBD2. The CDR3 runs to 16 residues. Germline values: CDR1 MDHEN, CDR2 SYDVKM. Losses at the gene ends were 3 bases for V and 2 bases for J; bases not matched to a gene: 9. CDR3 nucleotide sequence: TGTGCCAGCAGTTTGCCCCGACTAGCGAGCGCCTACGAGCAGTACTTC. This sequence encodes CASSLPRLASAYEQYF.

In its sample, this clonotype was seen many times. This chain uses TRBV5-1 with TRBJ2-3; D remains ambiguous. This CDR3 comprises 15 residues. V dropped 2 bases and J dropped 1 base, with 11 bases sitting between them. Germline V gene lookup returns CDR1 SGHRS and CDR2 YFSETQ. The CDR3 nucleotides are TGCGCCAGCAGCTTATATTACGAGGGCACAGATACGCAGTATTTT. The encoded protein is CASSLYYEGTDTQYF.

In its sample, this clonotype was seen many times. V usage is TRBV28 and J usage is TRBJ1-5; 10 bases fit TRBD1. The CDR3 sequence is 16 residues long. Trimming took 7 bases from V and 6 from J; bases not matched to a gene: 12. Germline V gene data show CDR1 as MDHEN and CDR2 as SYDVKM. Written as DNA, the CDR3 is TGTGCCAGCAAAAGAGGGGACAGGGGAAGGACTCAGCCCCAGCATTTT. Translation gives CASKRGDRGRTQPQHF.

This clonotype was found many times. One end of the junction is discordant with germline, which a read error may explain. The CDR3 is CAGSRRGQGAFHEQYF. As DNA, the CDR3 is TGCGCCGGCAGTCGGAGGGGACAGGGGGCGTTCCACGAGCAGTACTTC. The genes are TRBV5-1 and TRBJ2-7; 12 nucleotides agree with TRBD1. Germline lookup yields CDR1 SGHRS and CDR2 YFSETQ. The CDR3 runs to 16 residues.

This clonotype was counted only a few times. The chain combines TRBV7-9 with TRBJ2-7; D possibly corresponds to TRBD2 (6 bases). Trimming took off 5 bases at V and 1 base at J, with 15 bases between the two ends. The CDR3 spans 15 residues. The germline V gene encodes CDR1 SEHNR and CDR2 FQNEAQ (reference sequence). CDR3 DNA sequence: TGTGCCAGCAGCCCCCGGCGGGGTCGTTCCTACGAGCAGTACTTC. Amino acids: CASSPRRGRSYEQYF.

CDR3 in amino acids: CASSSRTGGADEQFF. DNA for the CDR3: TGTGCCAGCAGTTCCCGGACAGGAGGGGCCGATGAGCAGTTCTTC. The chain recombines TRBV12-3 or TRBV12-4 with TRBJ2-1, with D possibly matching TRBD1 (7 bases). The CDR3 has 15 amino acids. Trimming shortened V by 4 bases and J by 8 bases, and 18 bases separated the two germline ends.

Many counts were recorded for this clonotype. The chain combines TRBV28 with TRBJ1-2; no definite D call. V lost 10 bases and J lost 0, with 9 bases in between. Per the germline V gene, CDR1 is MDHEN and CDR2 is SYDVKM. CDR3 length: 12 residues. The CDR3 loop is CAIDLANYGYTF. Here the CDR3 DNA reads TGTGCCATCGACCTAGCTAACTATGGCTACACCTTC.

This clonotype showed up just a few times. This rearrangement joins TRBV4-1 to TRBJ1-2; 7 nucleotides agree with TRBD1. The CDR3 totals 14 residues. Trimming at V came to 5 bases and at J to 4 bases, leaving 7 bases not matched to a gene. Germline V gives CDR1 MGHRA, CDR2 YSYEKL. CDR3 DNA sequence: TGCGCCAGCAGCGAGCGACAGGGTTCCTATGGCTACACCTTC. This translates into CASSERQGSYGYTF.

The table lists this clonotype with many counts. The chain combines TRBV20-1 with TRBJ2-1, with 7 bases aligning to TRBD2. V dropped 3 bases and J dropped 3; count of bases not matched to a gene: 5. The CDR3 runs to 14 residues. Germline CDR1 reads DFQATT; CDR2 reads SNEGSKA (reference sequence). The CDR3 bases are TGCAGTGCTAGCTCCGGGACTAACTACAATGAGCAGTTCTTC. Protein sequence: CSASSGTNYNEQFF.

This clonotype was seen ten or more times. The CDR3 loop reads CASSQSSSWARGYEQYF. CDR3 DNA: TGTGCCAGCAGCCAGTCGTCTAGCTGGGCCAGGGGCTACGAGCAGTACTTC. The genes are TRBV11-2 and TRBJ2-7, with D tentatively TRBD1 (6 bases). The germline V and J ends were trimmed by 5 bases and 3 bases, with 23 bases remaining between them. The CDR3 loop spans 17 amino acids. Looked up from germline, CDR1 is SGHAT and CDR2 is FQNNGV.

The V gene is TRBV19, the J gene TRBJ1-1; D is ambiguous. Germline assignment: CDR1 LNHDA and CDR2 SQIVND (reference sequence). The CDR3 has 12 residues. Between the trimmed V and J ends, which lost 5 bases and 1 base, there was a span of 5 bases. For the CDR3, the DNA is TGTGCCAGTAGTTACCCGAACACTGAAGCTTTCTTT. It is translated as CASSYPNTEAFF. Supplemented by reference TRBV19 and TRBJ1-1, the full variable domain reads DGGITQSPKYLFRKEGQNVTLSCEQNLNHDAMYWYRQDPGQGLRLIYYSQIVNDFQKGDIAEGYSVSREKKESFPLTVTSAQKNPTAFYLCASSYPNTEAFFGQGTRLTVV.

This clonotype showed up many times. The chain links TRBV20-1 to TRBJ2-2; 10 nucleotides agree with TRBD1. This CDR3 has 16 residues. Per germline, CDR1 DFQATT and CDR2 SNEGSKA (reference sequence). The junction had 7 bases not matched to a gene; V was cut back by 0 bases and J by 6 bases. Here the CDR3 reads CSARDHRDRGAGELFF. In nucleotides, the CDR3 is TGCAGTGCTAGAGATCACCGGGACAGGGGTGCCGGGGAGCTGTTTTTT.

This clonotype was recorded at least ten times. This chain connects TRBV18 to TRBJ2-7; D not resolved. There are 14 residues in the CDR3. V shed 3 bases and J shed 4 bases, with 13 bases lying between them. Germline V gene data show CDR1 as KGHSH and CDR2 as LQKENI. The CDR3 bases are TGTGCCAGCTCACCGGGCCGTGACCCTTACGAGCAGTACTTC. Protein: CASSPGRDPYEQYF. Full variable domain (outside the CDR3, taken from reference TRBV18 and TRBJ2-7): NAGVMQNPRHLVRRRGQEARLRCSPMKGHSHVYWYRQLPEEGLKFMVYLQKENIIDESGMPKERFSAEFPKEGPSILRIQQVVRGDSAAYFCASSPGRDPYEQYFGPGTRLTVT.

The chain links TRBV3-1 to TRBJ2-1; possibly TRBD2 for D (7 bases). V lost 8 bases and J lost 8, with 25 bases in between. The CDR3 is 16 residues long. Per the germline V gene, CDR1 is LGHDT and CDR2 is YNNKEL (reference sequence). DNA of the CDR3: TGTGCCAGCTCACCTGGGGCTTGGGGGGGCCGAGATGAGCAGTTCTTC. As protein: CASSPGAWGGRDEQFF.

The table lists this clonotype with many counts. The V call is TRBV6-1, the J call TRBJ2-1, with TRBD2 matching 12 bases. The V gene's germline CDR1 is MNHNS and CDR2 SASEGT. The V gene end was trimmed by 7 bases and the J gene end by 4 bases; junction bases not matched to a gene: 29. The CDR3 spans 23 residues. In DNA, the CDR3 is TGTGCCAGCACGGGACAGGCACTTCTCTCTAGCGGGAGGGCCCTCCGTGGTTACAATGAGCAGTTCTTC. Its protein is CASTGQALLSSGRALRGYNEQFF.

The V call is TRBV20-1, the J call TRBJ2-7, with 10 positions matching TRBD1. V lost 6 bases and J lost 5; bases outside the gene matches: 1. Germline values: CDR1 DFQATT, CDR2 SNEGSKA (reference sequence). The CDR3 length is 11 residues. Here the CDR3 reads CSAGTGDEQYF. DNA for the CDR3: TGCAGTGCCGGGACAGGGGACGAGCAGTACTTC.

There are a few counts of this clonotype. The rearrangement links TRBV4-2 to TRBJ2-7; possible D gene TRBD2, 6 bases. The ends were cut back, 0 bases at V and 3 bases at J, with 9 bases in the middle. Germline CDR1 and CDR2: LGHNA and YNFKEQ. The CDR3 contains 14 residues. The CDR3 sequence is CASSQEVGSYEQYF. The CDR3 region has the DNA TGTGCCAGCAGCCAAGAGGTCGGGAGCTACGAGCAGTACTTC.

This clonotype was counted only a few times. V usage is TRBV5-8 and J usage is TRBJ2-5; D is uncertain. V was shortened by 4 bases and J by 5 bases, with 12 bases between the two germline ends. Germline CDR1 SGHTS, CDR2 YDEGEE. The CDR3 consists of 13 residues. This CDR3 reads CASSLRPAETQYF. CDR3 coding DNA: TGTGCCAGCAGCCTAAGGCCGGCGGAGACCCAGTACTTC.

This clonotype turned up a few times. The genes are TRBV29-1 and TRBJ2-2, with 10 bases lining up with TRBD1. The J segment lost 6 bases and the V segment lost 6 bases, leaving 10 bases of the junction unmatched. This CDR3 region has 15 residues. Germline CDR1 reads SQVTM; CDR2 reads ANQGSEA. The CDR3 is CSVATGGKISGELFF. CDR3 coding DNA: TGCAGCGTGGCGACAGGGGGCAAAATTTCCGGGGAGCTGTTTTTT.

The chain combines TRBV6-1 with TRBJ1-1; no definite D call. CDR1 is MNHNS, CDR2 SASEGT, per germline. V dropped 3 bases and J dropped 1 base, with 12 bases sitting between them. CDR3 length: 15 residues. The CDR3 sequence is CASSETREPNTEAFF. As DNA, the CDR3 is TGTGCCAGCAGTGAGACCCGTGAGCCGAACACTGAAGCTTTCTTT.

This clonotype came up a few times. V and J are TRBV7-6 and TRBJ1-1; maybe TRBD1 (5 bases). CDR3 length equals 13 residues. From germline, CDR1 is SGHVS and CDR2 FNYEAQ. V was shortened by 5 bases and J by 7 bases, with 14 bases between the two germline ends. CDR3 DNA: TGTGCCAGCAGCCCTGGGGGAAAGGGTGAAGCTTTCTTT. It translates to CASSPGGKGEAFF.